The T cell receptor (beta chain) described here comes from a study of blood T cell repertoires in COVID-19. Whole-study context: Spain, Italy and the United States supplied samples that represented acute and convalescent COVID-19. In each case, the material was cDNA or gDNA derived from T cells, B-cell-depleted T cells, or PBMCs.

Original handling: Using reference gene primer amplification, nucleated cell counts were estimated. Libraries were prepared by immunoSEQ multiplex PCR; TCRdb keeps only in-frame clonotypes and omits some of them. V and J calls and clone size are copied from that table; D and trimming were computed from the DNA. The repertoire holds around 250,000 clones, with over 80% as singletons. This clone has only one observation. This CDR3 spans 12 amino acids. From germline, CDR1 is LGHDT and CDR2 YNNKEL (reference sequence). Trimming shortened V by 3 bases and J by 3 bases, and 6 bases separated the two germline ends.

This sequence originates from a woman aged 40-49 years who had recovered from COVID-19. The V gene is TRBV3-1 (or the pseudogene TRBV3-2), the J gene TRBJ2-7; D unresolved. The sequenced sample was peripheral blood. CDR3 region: CASSHTNYEQYF. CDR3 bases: TGTGCCAGCAGCCACACTAACTACGAGCAGTACTTC.